A single sample gave rise to the 7 T cell receptor beta chains below, sequenced in a study of T cells in Graves' hyperthyroidism and ophthalmopathy. What was amplified from RNA transcripts were TCR beta CDR3 regions. The primer set for the first-round RT-PCR of the TCR CDR3 was HTBI. TCRdb re-derived calls from the multiplex PCR reads in MiXCR, one entry per CDR3 protein. This sample has some 300,000 distinct CDR3 sequences, with approximately 12% found just once. The sequencing input was blood. The receptors here all came from a woman in her thirties with Graves' hyperthyroidism that later progressed to Graves' ophthalmopathy.

The chain links TRBV15 to TRBJ2-1, with D possibly TRBD1 on 5 matching bases. The length of the CDR3 is 15 residues. With 1 base removed from V and 5 bases from J, the gap between germline ends came to 12 bases. CDR1 LNHNV and CDR2 YYDKDF come from the germline V gene (reference sequence). DNA for the CDR3: TGTGCCACCAGCAGAGGTTGGGGCAGGGACAATGAGCAGTTCTTC. Translating it yields CATSRGWGRDNEQFF.

This clonotype was recorded a few times. V usage is TRBV6-5 and J usage is TRBJ1-5; tentatively, D is TRBD1 (5 bases). There are 14 residues in the CDR3. Trimming removed 2 bases from V and 0 bases from J, with 5 bases in between. CDR1 MNHEY and CDR2 SVGAGI come from the germline V gene. Written as DNA, the CDR3 is TGTGCCAGCAGTTACCAGGGTAGCAATCAGCCCCAGCATTTT. Translation: CASSYQGSNQPQHF.

The chain is built from TRBV11-2 and TRBJ2-3, with D perhaps TRBD1 or TRBD2 (6 bases each). Germline CDR1 SGHAT, CDR2 FQNNGV. V was shortened by 1 base and J by 7 bases, with 21 bases between the two germline ends. CDR3 size: 17 residues. CDR3 coding DNA: TGTGCCAGCAGCTTAGGCGGGGCCGGGACAAGGAGATATACGCAGTATTTT. This sequence encodes CASSLGGAGTRRYTQYF.

Note on this clonotype: Since a much larger clone is just one base distant, this may be a read error. V usage is TRBV4-3 and J usage is TRBJ2-1; the match to TRBD2 covers 7 bases. The germline V gene encodes CDR1 LGHNA and CDR2 YSLEER. Trimming at V came to 0 bases and at J to 8 bases, leaving 10 bases not matched to a gene. The CDR3 length is 16 residues. CDR3 region: CASSQDFGGSYDEQFF. The CDR3 DNA sequence: TGCGCCAGCAGCCAAGATTTTGGCGGGAGTTACGATGAGCAGTTCTTC.

This clonotype came up many times. V usage is TRBV6-1 and J usage is TRBJ2-4; D not resolved. Deletions cut 7 bases from V and 0 bases from J, with 13 bases between. This CDR3 region has 15 residues. Per germline, CDR1 MNHNS and CDR2 SASEGT. The CDR3 sequence: CASNPDTVAKNIQYF. CDR3 coding DNA: TGTGCCAGCAACCCAGACACAGTAGCCAAAAACATTCAGTACTTC.

This sequence joins TRBV10-3 and TRBJ2-3, with D possibly being TRBD2 (6 bases). The germline gives CDR1 ENHRY, CDR2 SYGVKD. V was pared by 2 bases and J by 2 bases, with 8 bases between. The CDR3 covers 14 residues. The CDR3 loop reads CAISEGGVTDTQYF. As DNA, the CDR3 is TGTGCCATCAGTGAGGGAGGGGTCACAGATACGCAGTATTTT.

This chain uses TRBV19 with TRBJ2-6; D uncertain. CDR3 size: 16 residues. Germline V lookup: CDR1 LNHDA, CDR2 SQIVND (reference sequence). Between the trimmed V and J ends, which lost 2 bases and 0 bases, there was a span of 8 bases. Here the CDR3 reads CASSILQISGANVLTF. In DNA, the CDR3 is TGTGCCAGTAGTATACTACAGATCTCTGGGGCCAACGTCCTGACTTTC. Full variable domain (remainder filled in from reference TRBV19 and TRBJ2-6): DGGITQSPKYLFRKEGQNVTLSCEQNLNHDAMYWYRQDPGQGLRLIYYSQIVNDFQKGDIAEGYSVSREKKESFPLTVTSAQKNPTAFYLCASSILQISGANVLTFGAGSRLTVL.